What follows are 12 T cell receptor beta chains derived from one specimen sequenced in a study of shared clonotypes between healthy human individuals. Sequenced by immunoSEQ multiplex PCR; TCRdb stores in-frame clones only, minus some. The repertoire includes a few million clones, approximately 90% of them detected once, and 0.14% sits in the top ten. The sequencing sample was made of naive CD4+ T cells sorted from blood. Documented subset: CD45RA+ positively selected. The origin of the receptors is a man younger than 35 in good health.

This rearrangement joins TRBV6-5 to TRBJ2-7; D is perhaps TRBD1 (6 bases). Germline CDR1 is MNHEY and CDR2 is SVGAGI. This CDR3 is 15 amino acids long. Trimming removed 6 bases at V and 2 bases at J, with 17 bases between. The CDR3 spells CASRAAVQGPYEQYF. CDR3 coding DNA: TGTGCCAGCAGAGCCGCTGTACAGGGTCCCTACGAGCAGTACTTC.

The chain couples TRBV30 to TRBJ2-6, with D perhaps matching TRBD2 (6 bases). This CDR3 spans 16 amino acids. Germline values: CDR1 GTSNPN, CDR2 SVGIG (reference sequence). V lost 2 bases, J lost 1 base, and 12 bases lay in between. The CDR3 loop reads CAWSPRGRSGANVLTF. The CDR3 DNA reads TGTGCCTGGAGTCCTCGGGGGAGATCTGGGGCCAACGTCCTGACTTTC.

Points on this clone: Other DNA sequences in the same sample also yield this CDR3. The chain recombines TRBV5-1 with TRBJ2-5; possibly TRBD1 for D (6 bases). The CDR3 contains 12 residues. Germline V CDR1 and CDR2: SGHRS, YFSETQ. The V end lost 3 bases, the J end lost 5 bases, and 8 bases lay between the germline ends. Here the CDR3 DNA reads TGCGCCAGCAGCTCTGACAGGGAGACCCAGTACTTC. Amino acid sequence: CASSSDRETQYF.

DNA of the CDR3: TGTGCCAGCAGCTCCCGGTCTCGCTCCTACGAGCAGTACTTC. This translates into CASSSRSRSYEQYF. The chain joins TRBV7-9 to TRBJ2-7; D is uncertain. V was cut by 4 bases and J by 0 bases, with 10 bases left in between. CDR1 SEHNR and CDR2 FQNEAQ come from the germline V gene (reference sequence). The CDR3 totals 14 residues.

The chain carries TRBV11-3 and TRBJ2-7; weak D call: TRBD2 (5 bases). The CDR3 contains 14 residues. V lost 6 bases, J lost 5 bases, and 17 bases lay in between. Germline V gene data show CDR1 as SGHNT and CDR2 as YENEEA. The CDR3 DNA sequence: TGTGCCAGCAGTGACCGGGGAAGAATAGACGAGCAGTACTTC. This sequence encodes CASSDRGRIDEQYF. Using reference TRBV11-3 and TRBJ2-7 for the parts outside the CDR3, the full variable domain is EAGVVQSPRYKIIEKKQPVAFWCNPISGHNTLYWYLQNLGQGPELLIRYENEEAVDDSQLPKDRFSAERLKGVDSTLKIQPAELGDSAVYLCASSDRGRIDEQYFGPGTRLTVT.

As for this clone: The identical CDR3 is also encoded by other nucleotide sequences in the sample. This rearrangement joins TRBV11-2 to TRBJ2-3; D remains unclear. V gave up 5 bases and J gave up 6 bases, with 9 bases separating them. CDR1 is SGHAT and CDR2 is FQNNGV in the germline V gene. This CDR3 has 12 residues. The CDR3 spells CASSPQADTQYF. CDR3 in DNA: TGTGCCAGCAGCCCCCAGGCCGATACGCAGTATTTT.

The chain's CDR3 is CASTGPQGSRLETQYF. The CDR3 DNA reads as TGTGCCAGCACTGGCCCACAGGGGTCAAGGTTGGAGACCCAGTACTTC. The chain recombines TRBV28 with TRBJ2-5, with 7 bases matching TRBD1. Looked up from germline, CDR1 is MDHEN and CDR2 is SYDVKM. Trimming took 7 bases from V and 5 from J; bases not matched to a gene: 16. The CDR3 is 16 amino acids.

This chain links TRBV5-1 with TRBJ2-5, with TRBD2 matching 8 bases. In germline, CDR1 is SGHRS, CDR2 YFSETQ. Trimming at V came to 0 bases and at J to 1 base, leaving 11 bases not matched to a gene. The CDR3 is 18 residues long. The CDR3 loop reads CASSLGIQSGGSQETQYF. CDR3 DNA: TGCGCCAGCAGCTTGGGGATTCAGAGCGGGGGAAGCCAAGAGACCCAGTACTTC.

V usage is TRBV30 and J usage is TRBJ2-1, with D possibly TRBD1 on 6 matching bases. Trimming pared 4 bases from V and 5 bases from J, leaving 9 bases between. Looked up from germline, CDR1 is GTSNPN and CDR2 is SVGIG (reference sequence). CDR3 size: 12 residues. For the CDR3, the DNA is TGTGCCTGGATCAGGGGAAACAATGAGCAGTTCTTC. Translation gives CAWIRGNNEQFF. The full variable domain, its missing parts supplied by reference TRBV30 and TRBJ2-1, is SQTIHQWPATLVQPVGSPLSLECTVEGTSNPNLYWYRQAAGRGLQLLFYSVGIGQISSEVPQNLSASRPQDRQFILSSKKLLLSDSGFYLCAWIRGNNEQFFGPGTRLTVL.

This chain's CDR3 is CASSQDRGGLGSYNSPLHF. CDR3 nucleotide sequence: TGCGCCAGCAGCCAAGACCGGGGGGGGCTCGGCTCCTATAATTCACCCCTCCACTTT. The gene calls are TRBV4-1 and TRBJ1-6; weak D call: TRBD1 (6 bases). The CDR3 extends over 19 amino acids. V was pared by 0 bases and J by 0 bases, with 15 bases between. The germline V gene has CDR1 MGHRA and CDR2 YSYEKL.

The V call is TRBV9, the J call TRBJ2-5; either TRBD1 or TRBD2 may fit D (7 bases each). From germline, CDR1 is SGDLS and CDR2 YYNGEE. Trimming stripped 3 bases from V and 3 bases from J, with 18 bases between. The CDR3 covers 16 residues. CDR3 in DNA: TGTGCCAGCAGCGGGGGATTGGGAGGGGGCAAAGAGACCCAGTACTTC. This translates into CASSGGLGGGKETQYF.

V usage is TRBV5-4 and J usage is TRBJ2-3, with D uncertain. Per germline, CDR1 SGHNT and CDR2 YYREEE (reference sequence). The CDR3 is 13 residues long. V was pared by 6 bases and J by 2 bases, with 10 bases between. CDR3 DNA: TGTGCCAGCATCTCGGACCCCACAGATACGCAGTATTTT. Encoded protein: CASISDPTDTQYF.